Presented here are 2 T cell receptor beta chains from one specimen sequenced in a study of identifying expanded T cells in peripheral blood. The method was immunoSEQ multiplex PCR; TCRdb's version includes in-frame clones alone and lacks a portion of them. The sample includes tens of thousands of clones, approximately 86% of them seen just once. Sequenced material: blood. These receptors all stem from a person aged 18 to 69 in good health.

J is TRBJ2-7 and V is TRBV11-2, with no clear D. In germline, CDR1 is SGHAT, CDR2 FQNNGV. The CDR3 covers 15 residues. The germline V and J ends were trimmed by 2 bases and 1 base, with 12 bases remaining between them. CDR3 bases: TGTGCCAGCAGCTTAAGGCAAGCCTTTTCCTACGAGCAGTACTTC. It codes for CASSLRQAFSYEQYF.

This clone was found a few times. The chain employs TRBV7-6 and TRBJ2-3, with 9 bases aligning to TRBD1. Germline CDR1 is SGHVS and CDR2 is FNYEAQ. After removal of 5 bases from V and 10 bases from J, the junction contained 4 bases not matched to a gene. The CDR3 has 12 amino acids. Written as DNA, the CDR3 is TGTGCCAGCAGCCGGGGACAGGGACCGCAGTATTTT. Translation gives CASSRGQGPQYF. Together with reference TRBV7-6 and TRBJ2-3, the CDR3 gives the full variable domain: GAGVSQSPRYKVTKRGQDVALRCDPISGHVSLYWYRQALGQGPEFLTYFNYEAQQDKSGLPNDRFSAERPEGSISTLTIQRTEQRDSAMYRCASSRGQGPQYFGPGTRLTVL.